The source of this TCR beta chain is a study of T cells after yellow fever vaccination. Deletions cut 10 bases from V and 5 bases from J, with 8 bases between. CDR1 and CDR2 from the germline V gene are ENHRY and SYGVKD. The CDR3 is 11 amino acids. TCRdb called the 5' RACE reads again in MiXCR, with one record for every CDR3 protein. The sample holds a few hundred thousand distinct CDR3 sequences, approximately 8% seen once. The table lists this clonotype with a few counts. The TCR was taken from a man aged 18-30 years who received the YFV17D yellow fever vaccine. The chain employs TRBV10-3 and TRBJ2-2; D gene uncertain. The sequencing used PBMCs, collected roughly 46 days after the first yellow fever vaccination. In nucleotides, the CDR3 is TGTGCCACCCGTATTACCGGGGAGCTGTTTTTT. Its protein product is CATRITGELFF.